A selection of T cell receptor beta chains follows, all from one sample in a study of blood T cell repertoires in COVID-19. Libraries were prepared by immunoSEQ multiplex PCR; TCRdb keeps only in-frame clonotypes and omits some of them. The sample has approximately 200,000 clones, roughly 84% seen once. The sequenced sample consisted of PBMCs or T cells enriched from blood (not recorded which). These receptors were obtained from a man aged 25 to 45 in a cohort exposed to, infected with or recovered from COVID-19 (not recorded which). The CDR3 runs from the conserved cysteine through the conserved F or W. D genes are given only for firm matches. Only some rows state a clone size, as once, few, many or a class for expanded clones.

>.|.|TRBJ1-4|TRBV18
TGTGCCAGCTCACCAGAACTGGGAGTTTCAACTAATGAAAAACTGTTTTTT
CASSPELGVSTNEKLFF
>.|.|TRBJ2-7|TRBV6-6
TGTGCCAGCAGTCCCAGTATTAGAGGAGGGGGCGTCGACGAGCAGTACTTC
CASSPSIRGGGVDEQYF
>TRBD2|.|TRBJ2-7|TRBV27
TGTGCCAGCAGGACTAGCGGAGCCGGCGAGCAGTACTTC
CASRTSGAGEQYF
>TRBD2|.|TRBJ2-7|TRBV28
TGTGCCAGCAGCCAACTAGCGGGAGGGCCGTCTAAGCAGTACTTC
CASSQLAGGPSKQYF
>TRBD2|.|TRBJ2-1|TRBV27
TGTGCCAGCATCAAGGCGGGAGAGATCAATGAGCAGTTCTTC
CASIKAGEINEQFF
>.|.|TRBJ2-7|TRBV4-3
TGCGCCAGCAGCCAAGGGGGGCTCCTGAGCTCCTACGAGCAGTACTTC
CASSQGGLLSSYEQYF
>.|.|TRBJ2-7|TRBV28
TGTGCCAGCAGTTTCCCCGGGACTCGCTCCTACGAGCAGTACTTC
CASSFPGTRSYEQYF
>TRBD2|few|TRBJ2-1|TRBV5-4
TGTGCCAGCAGCCCTGGGACTAGCGGGAGGGCCGGTGAGCAGTTCTTC
CASSPGTSGRAGEQFF
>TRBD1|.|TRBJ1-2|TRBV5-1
TGCGCCAGCAGCTTGGAACCGGGACAGGGGGCCTATGGCTACACCTTC
CASSLEPGQGAYGYTF
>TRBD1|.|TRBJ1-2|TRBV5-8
TGTGCCAGCCAAACGGGACAGGGGGCCGGCGGCTACACCTTC
CASQTGQGAGGYTF
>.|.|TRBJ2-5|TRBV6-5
TGTGCCAGCAGTTACTCAGGGGGTACCCAAGAGACCCAGTACTTC
CASSYSGGTQETQYF
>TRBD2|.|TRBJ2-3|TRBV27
TGTGCCAGCAGTTTATTGGGACTAGCGGGAGCAGATACGCAGTATTTT
CASSLLGLAGADTQYF
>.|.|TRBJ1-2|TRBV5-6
TGTGCCAGCAGCCGCACTGCAGGAAACTATGGCTACACCTTC
CASSRTAGNYGYTF
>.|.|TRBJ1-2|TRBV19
TGTGCCAGTAGTACCCACTACAGGGAACGAGGGGGCTACACCTTC
CASSTHYRERGGYTF
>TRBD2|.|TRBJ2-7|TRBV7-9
TGTGCCAGCAGCTCTAGCGGGAGGAATAAGTACGAGCAGTACTTC
CASSSSGRNKYEQYF
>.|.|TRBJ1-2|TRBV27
TGTGCCAGCAGTCCCAACACCTTC
CASSPNTF
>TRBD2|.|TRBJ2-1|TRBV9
TGTGCCAGCAGCCAACGAAACCCTCTAGCGGGAGGGCCGTTCAATGAGCAGTTCTTC
CASSQRNPLAGGPFNEQFF
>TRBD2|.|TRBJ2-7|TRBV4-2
TGTGCCAGCAGCCAAGATAGCCTAGCGGGATCGGGGGAGCAGTACTTC
CASSQDSLAGSGEQYF
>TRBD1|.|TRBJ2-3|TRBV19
TGTGCCAGTAGTCCCTTCCCGACAGGGGTGTTCACAGATACGCAGTATTTT
CASSPFPTGVFTDTQYF
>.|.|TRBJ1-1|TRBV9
TGTGCCAGCAGCTACGAGGGTGGAGAGAACACTGAAGCTTTCTTT
CASSYEGGENTEAFF
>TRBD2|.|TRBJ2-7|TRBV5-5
TGTGCCAGCAGCTGGGCCAGGCTAGCGGGGGATTACGAGCAGTACTTC
CASSWARLAGDYEQYF
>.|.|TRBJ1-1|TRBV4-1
TGCGCCAGCAGCCAAGATCGCCTGGGGGCTAGGACTGAAGCTTTCTTT
CASSQDRLGARTEAFF
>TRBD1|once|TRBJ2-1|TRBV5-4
TGTGCCAGCAGCTCAACCGGGACAGGGAATGAGCAGTTCTTC
CASSSTGTGNEQFF
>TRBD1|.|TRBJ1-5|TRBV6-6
TGTGCCAGCAGTTATAAGGGACAGGGCAATCAGCCCCAGCATTTT
CASSYKGQGNQPQHF
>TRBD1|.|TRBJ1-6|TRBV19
TGTGCCAGTACGGGACAGGGTGCTTCACCCCTCCACTTT
CASTGQGASPLHF
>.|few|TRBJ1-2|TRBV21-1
TGTGCCAGCAGCAAACAGGGCAGGGGACCCGAAAGCGCTGGCTACACCTTC
CASSKQGRGPESAGYTF
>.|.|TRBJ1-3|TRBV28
TGTGCCAGCAGTCTAGTAGGGAGCTCTGGAAACACCATATATTTT
CASSLVGSSGNTIYF
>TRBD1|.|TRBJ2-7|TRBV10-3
TGTGCCATTTCAACAGGGGGCCTTTACGAGCAGTACTTC
CAISTGGLYEQYF
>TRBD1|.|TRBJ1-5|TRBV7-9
TGTGCCAGCAGCCCCCAGGGGGAGGTGGGTCAGCCCCAGCATTTT
CASSPQGEVGQPQHF
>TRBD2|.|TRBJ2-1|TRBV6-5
TGTGCCAGCAGTTTTTCGAGGGAGGGGATCAATGAGCAGTTCTTC
CASSFSREGINEQFF
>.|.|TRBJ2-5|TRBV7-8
TGTGCCAGCAGCTCGATCGGGCCCGGGGGAGAGACCCAGTACTTC
CASSSIGPGGETQYF
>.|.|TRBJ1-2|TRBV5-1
TGCGCCAGCCGACAGTCTAACTATGGCTACACCTTC
CASRQSNYGYTF
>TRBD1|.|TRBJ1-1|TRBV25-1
TGTGCCAGCAGTCCGAACAGGGACAGGACGAACACTGAAGCTTTCTTT
CASSPNRDRTNTEAFF
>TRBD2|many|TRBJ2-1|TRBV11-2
TGTGCCAGCAGCTTTAGTTCACTAGCGGGAGGTGGGTACAATGAGCAGTTCTTC
CASSFSSLAGGGYNEQFF
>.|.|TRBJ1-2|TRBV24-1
TGTGCCACCAGCGGGGACACAACAACCTATGGCTACACCTTC
CATSGDTTTYGYTF
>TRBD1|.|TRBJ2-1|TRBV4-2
TGTGCCAGCAGCCCTCAAGGGGGCAGCTCCTACAATGAGCAGTTCTTC
CASSPQGGSSYNEQFF
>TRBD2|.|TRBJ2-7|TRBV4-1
TGCGCCAGCAGCCAAGAACTAGCGGGAAGCTCCTACGAGCAGTACTTC
CASSQELAGSSYEQYF
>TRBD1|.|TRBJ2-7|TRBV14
TGTGCCAGCAGCCAAGACGCGGACAGGGGGAACCACGAGCAGTACTTC
CASSQDADRGNHEQYF
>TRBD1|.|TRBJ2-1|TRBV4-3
TGCGCCAGCAGCCACCACCCGGGACAGGGGAAGGGTGAGCAGTTCTTC
CASSHHPGQGKGEQFF
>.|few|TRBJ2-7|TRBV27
TGTGCCAGCAGTTTGTTCCAGGGGACCCCTTTGGAGCAGTACTTC
CASSLFQGTPLEQYF
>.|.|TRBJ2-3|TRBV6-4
TGTGCCAGCAGTTACTCGGGAGTGGGCACAGATACGCAGTATTTT
CASSYSGVGTDTQYF
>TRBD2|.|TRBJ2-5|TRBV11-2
TGTGCCAGCAGCTTAGATTGGAGAACGGGAGGGCTGGAGACCCAGTACTTC
CASSLDWRTGGLETQYF
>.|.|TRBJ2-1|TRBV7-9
TGTGCCAGCAGACGGAGACTAGGGAGCAGCTCCTACAATGAGCAGTTCTTC
CASRRRLGSSSYNEQFF
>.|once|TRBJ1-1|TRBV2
TGTGCCAGCAGTGAAACTCCGAACACTGAAGCTTTCTTT
CASSETPNTEAFF
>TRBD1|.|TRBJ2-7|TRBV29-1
TGCAGCGTTGGGGGACAGGTTCGCTACGAGCAGTACTTC
CSVGGQVRYEQYF
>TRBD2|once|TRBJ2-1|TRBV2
TGTGCCAGCAGTGAATCTGCCGGGACTAGCACCGACAATGAGCAGTTCTTC
CASSESAGTSTDNEQFF
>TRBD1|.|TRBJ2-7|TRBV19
TGTGCCAGTAGTATAGCATGGACAGGGGAAACTTTCGAGCAGTACTTC
CASSIAWTGETFEQYF
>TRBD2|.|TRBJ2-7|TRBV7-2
TGTGCCAGCAGCTTAACCCGGTCTAGCGGGAGCAGGGGGAACGAGCAGTACTTC
CASSLTRSSGSRGNEQYF
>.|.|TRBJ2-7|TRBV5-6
TGTGCCAGCAGCTCAGGGTTTGGCTCCTACGAGCAGTACTTC
CASSSGFGSYEQYF